This TCR beta chain is drawn from a study of cytomegalovirus exposure and HLA in healthy donors (dated by TCRdb to about 2017). About the study as a whole: According to a later analysis, the roughly 120 validation repertoires were produced on the same platform as the approximately 600 repertoires of the first cohort. Along with the roughly 610-subject first cohort, a separate validation cohort of 120 different subjects was used. To predict cytomegalovirus infection status, the study brought together high-throughput TCR immunosequencing, statistical association of individual TCRs with disease status, and machine learning. The study aimed to test whether signatures of past pathogen exposure could be identified by cataloging public T cell receptors.

Overall results and qualifications from the work: While some public TCRs were present in many individuals, most TCR sequences turned up only very rarely across donors. Three of the identified cytomegalovirus-associated TCR beta chains were confirmed in vitro to be specific for cytomegalovirus antigens. Cytomegalovirus status was reported to be diagnosed by the classifier with high specificity and sensitivity in both the original and validation cohorts. It was suggested by the authors that the approach could potentially be generalized to other disease states and immunological phenotypes. Subsequent analysis determined that TCRs grouped into clusters in the first cohort also showed a tendency toward co-occurrence across the 130 or so validation repertoires, and 94% of cluster scores exceeded 0. The study gave a list of some 150 TCR beta chains associated with cytomegalovirus. All 120 or so repertoires were used to score co-occurrence in the validation cohort in a later analysis, because that analysis had no HLA typing for the cohort.

The donors were included in the validation cohort of roughly 130 subjects, a group kept apart from the roughly 700-subject first cohort. According to the germline V gene, CDR1 reads KGHSH and CDR2 reads LQKENI. V is cut back by 6 bases and J by 4 bases, with 8 bases in the junction unmatched. The CDR3 numbers 15 residues from cysteine through phenylalanine. Solely the CDR3 DNA is kept, with 45 bases framed from the first base. The library came from the immunoSEQ multiplex PCR assay. Per the original workflow: A statistical classification framework was built to diagnose cytomegalovirus status from the catalog of TCR beta chain sequences. TCRdb retrieved this table from immuneACCESS and kept in-frame rearrangements only. Not all clones are present; in checked studies, unresolved V genes account for under half, and no reason is known for the remainder. That table gives V, J and clone size, and the DNA gave D and trimming. The sample table records 50,000 to 65,000 clones; roughly 89% of these occur just once. The top ten constitute approximately 8.4% of the sample.

Points on this clone: This clone's antigen is unknown. No base qualities exist here, and no much larger clone lies one base off it.

Sequencing input: PBMCs. The chain is made from TRBV18 and TRBJ1-5; TRBD1 fits 8 bases in the junction. The sequence was collected from a woman aged 18 to 35 in good health and CMV-seropositive. The CDR3 loop reads CASSLLDRGNQPQHF. The nucleotide sequence reads as follows: TGTGCCAGCTCCCTACTCGACAGGGGAAATCAGCCCCAGCATTTT.